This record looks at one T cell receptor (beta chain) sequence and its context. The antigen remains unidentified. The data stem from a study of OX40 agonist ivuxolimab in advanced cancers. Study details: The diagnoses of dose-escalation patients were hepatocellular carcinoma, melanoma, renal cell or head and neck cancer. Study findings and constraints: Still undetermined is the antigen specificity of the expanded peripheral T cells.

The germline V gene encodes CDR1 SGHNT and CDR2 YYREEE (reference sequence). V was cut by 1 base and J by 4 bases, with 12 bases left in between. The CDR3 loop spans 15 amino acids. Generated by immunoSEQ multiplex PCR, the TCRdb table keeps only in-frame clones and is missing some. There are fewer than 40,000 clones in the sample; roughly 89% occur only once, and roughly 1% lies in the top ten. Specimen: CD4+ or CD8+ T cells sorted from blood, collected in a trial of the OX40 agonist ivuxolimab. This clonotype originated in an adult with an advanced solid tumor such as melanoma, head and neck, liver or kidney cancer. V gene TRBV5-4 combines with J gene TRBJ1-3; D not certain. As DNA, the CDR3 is TGTGCCAGCAGCTTGAAGACCGTTCTGGGAAACACCATATATTTT. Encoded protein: CASSLKTVLGNTIYF.